This T cell receptor beta chain derives from a study of cytomegalovirus exposure and HLA in healthy donors. Study findings and constraints: Testing in vitro showed three CMV-associated chains specific for CMV antigens.

A note on this clone: Its antigen remains unknown.

In germline, CDR1 is SGHDT, CDR2 YYEEEE. The CDR3 sequence is 13 residues long. Trimming cost V 6 bases and J 5 bases; bases outside gene matches: 5. The PCR was carried out with 60 Vbeta primers and 13 Jbeta primers. Method: immunoSEQ multiplex PCR; TCRdb's copy keeps in-frame clones and lacks some. The table records about 130,000 clones, about 79% of them present only once. This clonotype was obtained from a man in his fifties or sixties in good health and CMV-seronegative. The chain couples TRBV5-6 to TRBJ2-1; 7 bases map to TRBD1. What was sequenced was PBMCs. The DNA of the CDR3 is TGTGCCAGCACCAATACAGGGGACAATGAGCAGTTCTTC. As protein: CASTNTGDNEQFF.